The present TCR beta chain was sequenced within a study of identical twins. MiXCR, run by TCRdb on the 5' RACE reads, gives a single entry per CDR3 protein. The repertoire has some 900,000 distinct CDR3 sequences, more than 9% of them found once; the top ten carry roughly 1.6%. The CDR3 totals 10 residues. With regard to this clonotype: Its antigen is undetermined.

Study observations and caveats: High-abundance cord blood beta clonotypes had fewer insertions; memory repertoires showed none.

These data were also filed under a second study, of yellow fever vaccine responses in identical twins. As that report states: Twins reportedly appeared to share part of their vaccine T cell response while keeping part individual.

Source material: PBMCs. V and J are TRBV1 and TRBJ2-1; the table's D call TRBD1 went unverified against the DNA. TRBV1 is a listed pseudogene. The TCR was taken from a woman aged 18-29 years in good health. The CDR3 protein is CTSAGGIQFF. The CDR3 DNA reads TGCACCAGCGCCGGGGGCATCCAGTTCTTC.